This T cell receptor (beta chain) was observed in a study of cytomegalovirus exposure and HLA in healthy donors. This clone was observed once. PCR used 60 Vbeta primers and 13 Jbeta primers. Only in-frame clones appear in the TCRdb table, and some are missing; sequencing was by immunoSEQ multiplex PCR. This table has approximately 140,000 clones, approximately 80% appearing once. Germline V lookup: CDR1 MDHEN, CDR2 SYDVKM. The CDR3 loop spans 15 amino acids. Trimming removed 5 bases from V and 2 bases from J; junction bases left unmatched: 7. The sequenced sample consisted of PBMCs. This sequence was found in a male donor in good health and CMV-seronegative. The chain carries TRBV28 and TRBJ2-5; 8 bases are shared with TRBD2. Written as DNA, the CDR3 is TGTGCCAGCAGTCCCCCGGTAGCGGGGCAAGAGACCCAGTACTTC. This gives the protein CASSPPVAGQETQYF.